The next 9 T cell receptor beta chains were all read from a single sample in a study of cytomegalovirus exposure and HLA in healthy donors. 60 Vbeta and 13 Jbeta primers were used in PCR. Data came from immunoSEQ multiplex PCR; TCRdb stores just in-frame clones and leaves some out. The sample has 150,000 or so clones, and its top ten clones hold 1.3%. The sample taken for sequencing was PBMCs. The source of these receptors is a woman aged 55-75 years in good health and CMV-seronegative.

The chain combines TRBV19 with TRBJ1-4; 7 positions match TRBD1. The CDR3 consists of 15 residues. CDR1 is LNHDA, CDR2 SQIVND, per germline (reference sequence). Trimming removed 9 bases from V and 4 bases from J; junction bases left unmatched: 11. CDR3 region: CASQDRLSFNEKLFF. As DNA, the CDR3 is TGTGCCAGCCAGGACAGGTTGAGTTTTAATGAAAAACTGTTTTTT.

The chain is built from TRBV9 and TRBJ2-2, with D uncertain. The length of the CDR3 is 15 residues. Germline loops: CDR1 SGDLS, CDR2 YYNGEE. Trimming took off 0 bases at V and 4 bases at J, with 10 bases between the two ends. DNA for the CDR3: TGTGCCAGCAGCGTAGGCCAGGCAATCACCGGGGAGCTGTTTTTT. It translates to CASSVGQAITGELFF.

The chain joins TRBV7-7 to TRBJ2-7; 8 nucleotides agree with TRBD2. With V trimmed by 5 bases and J by 3 bases, 9 bases remained unmatched. Germline CDR1 SSHAT, CDR2 FNYEAQ (reference sequence). This CDR3 contains 15 residues. The DNA for the CDR3 is TGTGCCAGCAGCCCCGTATCGGGAGGGCTCTACGAGCAGTACTTC. Translating gives CASSPVSGGLYEQYF. The whole variable domain, remainder taken from reference TRBV7-7 and TRBJ2-7, is GAGVSQSPRYKVTKRGQDVTLRCDPISSHATLYWYQQALGQGPEFLTYFNYEAQPDKSGLPSDRFSAERPEGSISTLTIQRTEQRDSAMYRCASSPVSGGLYEQYFGPGTRLTVT.

The chain employs TRBV2 and TRBJ2-5; the D gene is possibly TRBD2 (5 bases). The CDR3 has 11 residues. Germline-derived CDR1 and CDR2 are SNHLY and FYNNEI. Trimming took off 6 bases at V and 14 bases at J, with 16 bases between the two ends. CDR3 in DNA: TGTGCCAGCAGCGCCGGGGAAGGTAACTACTTC. It codes for CASSAGEGNYF. The full variable domain, its missing parts supplied by reference TRBV2 and TRBJ2-5, is EPEVTQTPSHQVTQMGQEVILRCVPISNHLYFYWYRQILGQKVEFLVSFYNNEISEKSEIFDDQFSVERPDGSNFTLKIRSTKLEDSAMYFCASSAGEGNYFGPGTRLLVL.

Remarks on this clone: Other DNA sequences of this sample code for an identical CDR3. The chain couples TRBV29-1 to TRBJ2-7, with TRBD1 identical over 8 bases. This CDR3 is built from 12 residues. The V and J ends lost 4 bases and 3 bases, in that order; junction bases with no gene match: 2. CDR1 and CDR2 from the germline V gene are SQVTM and ANQGSEA. In DNA, the CDR3 is TGCAGCGTTGGAACAGGGGGCTACGAGCAGTACTTC. It specifies CSVGTGGYEQYF.

The chain couples TRBV6-6 to TRBJ1-2; D gene uncertain. V gave up 7 bases and J gave up 5 bases, with 20 bases separating them. CDR1 is MNHNY, CDR2 SVGAGI, per germline (reference sequence). This CDR3 has 15 amino acids. CDR3 DNA sequence: TGTGCCAGCACCAAGGGCGGGAGCTTCGAGTATGGCTACACCTTC. Protein sequence: CASTKGGSFEYGYTF.

Comments on this clone: The conserved phenylalanine or tryptophan normally closing the CDR3 is absent here, so this likely arose from a read error. The J gene is TRBJ1-1, the V gene TRBV6-6; 8 bases line up with TRBD1. The CDR3 has 15 amino acids. CDR1 and CDR2 (germline): MNHNY, SVGAGI (reference sequence). V trimming: 2 bases; J trimming: 3 bases; junction bases outside the gene matches: 5. The CDR3 is CASSYGGQVDTEAFL. DNA for the CDR3: TGTGCCAGCAGTTACGGGGGACAGGTTGACACTGAAGCTTTCCTT.

This chain links TRBV14 with TRBJ1-4, with D hard to call. CDR3 size: 15 residues. V was trimmed by 1 base and J by 0 bases, leaving 6 bases between them. CDR1 SGHDN and CDR2 FVKESK come from the germline V gene. The CDR3, as DNA: TGTGCCAGCAGCCAAGTTGGAGCAACTAATGAAAAACTGTTTTTT. This sequence encodes CASSQVGATNEKLFF.

The gene calls are TRBV7-6 and TRBJ2-2; no reliable D call. CDR3 size: 14 residues. Germline V gene sequence: CDR1 SGHVS, CDR2 FNYEAQ. With 5 bases removed from V and 5 bases from J, the gap between germline ends came to 12 bases. The CDR3 region is CASSPQKPTGELFF. The CDR3 region has the DNA TGTGCCAGCAGCCCCCAAAAGCCAACCGGGGAGCTGTTTTTT.